This section outlines one T cell receptor beta chain sequence together with its context. CDR1 and CDR2 from the germline V gene are MNHNS and SASEGT. V was trimmed by 2 bases and J by 4 bases, leaving 8 bases between them. The CDR3 loop spans 13 amino acids. The data derive from a study of OX40 agonist ivuxolimab in advanced cancers. Only in-frame clones appear in the TCRdb table, and some are missing; sequencing was by immunoSEQ multiplex PCR. The data hold about 78,000 clones, with more than 70% observed a single time. The sequence came from an adult with an advanced solid tumor such as melanoma, head and neck, liver or kidney cancer. V is TRBV6-1 and J is TRBJ1-2; D gene ambiguous. The sequencing here drew on CD4+ or CD8+ T cells sorted from blood, taken in a trial of the OX40 agonist ivuxolimab. This CDR3 is CASSETSRYGYTF. The DNA of the CDR3 is TGTGCCAGCAGTGAAACCAGCCGCTATGGCTACACCTTC.